These 7 T cell receptor beta chains originate from one sample sequenced in a study of blood T cells in healthy people across ages. Together with a sample-barcoded 5' primer, a J-beta primer mix was included in a second PCR lasting roughly 6 to 12 cycles. TCRdb called the 5' RACE reads again in MiXCR, with one record for every CDR3 protein. The table has around 850,000 distinct CDR3 sequences, 36% seen once. The sample comprised blood. The origin of the receptors is a man younger than 35 in good health.

V is TRBV7-3 and J is TRBJ2-3; 9 nucleotides line up with TRBD2. In germline, CDR1 is SGHTA, CDR2 FQGTGA. The CDR3 length is 14 residues. Trimming at V came to 4 bases and at J to 4 bases, leaving 3 bases not matched to a gene. The CDR3 spells CASSSGTSPDTQYF. CDR3 bases: TGTGCCAGCAGCTCTGGGACTAGCCCAGATACGCAGTATTTT.

This clonotype turned up a few times. This chain uses TRBV7-6 with TRBJ2-1; D gene unclear. CDR1 and CDR2 (germline): SGHVS, FNYEAQ. The CDR3 is made up of 13 amino acids. V shed 1 base and J shed 8 bases, with 9 bases lying between them. In DNA, the CDR3 is TGTGCCAGCAGCTTAGTGCCGGTGGATGAGCAGTTCTTC. As protein: CASSLVPVDEQFF.

The CDR3 sequence: CASSPGFGALGEQYF. The CDR3 nucleotides are TGTGCCAGCAGCCCCGGCTTTGGCGCTTTGGGAGAGCAGTACTTC. The chain employs TRBV5-6 and TRBJ2-5; tentatively, D is TRBD2 (5 bases). V lost 4 bases and J 11 bases, leaving 24 bases between the germline ends. CDR3 length equals 15 residues. The V gene's germline CDR1 is SGHDT and CDR2 YYEEEE.

This sequence joins TRBV4-2 and TRBJ1-2; no firm D call. Between the trimmed V and J ends, which lost 0 bases and 3 bases, there was a span of 8 bases. CDR3 length: 14 amino acids. Germline V gene sequence: CDR1 LGHNA, CDR2 YNFKEQ. CDR3 residues: CASSQDITDYGYTF. The DNA of the CDR3 is TGTGCCAGCAGCCAAGATATAACTGACTATGGCTACACCTTC.

V usage is TRBV28 and J usage is TRBJ2-4; D might be TRBD1 or TRBD2, each matching 5 bases. Near its end, the DNA agrees better with TRBJ2-7, so the J call may be wrong. This CDR3 region has 14 residues. CDR1 and CDR2 from the germline V gene are MDHEN and SYDVKM. The CDR3 nucleotides read TGTGCCAGCAGTTTAGTGGGGGATACCTACGAGCAGTACTTC. It codes for CASSLVGDTYEQYF.

V gene TRBV20-1 combines with J gene TRBJ1-2, with D maybe TRBD1 (6 bases). This CDR3 contains 14 residues. CDR1 is DFQATT and CDR2 is SNEGSKA in the germline V gene (reference sequence). Trimming removed 5 bases at V and 0 bases at J, with 13 bases between. CDR3 sequence reads: CSAPDSNSNYGYTF. DNA for the CDR3: TGCAGTGCTCCGGACAGCAACTCTAACTATGGCTACACCTTC.

This clonotype occurred a few times. This rearrangement joins TRBV14 to TRBJ1-1; 9 positions match TRBD1. Per germline, CDR1 SGHDN and CDR2 FVKESK. The ends lost 4 bases at V and 7 bases at J; junction bases unmatched: 10. This CDR3 contains 15 residues. The CDR3: CASSLTGGARYEAFF. The CDR3 DNA reads TGTGCCAGCAGCCTTACAGGGGGCGCCCGATATGAAGCTTTCTTT.